This TCR beta chain was captured by sequencing in a study of blood T cell repertoires in COVID-19. About the research overall: Researchers got acute and convalescent COVID-19 samples from the United States, Italy and Spain. T cells, B-cell-depleted T cells, or PBMCs provided the cDNA or gDNA that served as material.

Authors' methods: Amplification with reference gene primers provided the estimates of nucleated cell counts. Sequenced by immunoSEQ multiplex PCR; TCRdb stores in-frame clones only, minus some. V, J and clone size are taken as reported in that table, and D and trimming were inferred from the DNA itself. The sample holds 250,000 to 350,000 clones, around 90% seen once. Participant age was about 18 to 95 years, and participants resided in fewer than 25 US areas. Trimming removed 4 bases from V and 2 bases from J, with 12 bases in between. This CDR3 has 14 amino acids. Germline-derived CDR1 and CDR2 are SGDLS and YYNGEE.

The rearrangement joins TRBV9 to TRBJ1-1, with a weak D call TRBD1 (5 bases). The specimen sequenced was PBMCs or T cells enriched from blood (not recorded which). This TCR was recovered from a woman under 30 with acute COVID-19. The CDR3 loop is CASSRRGGNTEAFF. In DNA form, the CDR3 reads TGTGCCAGCAGCAGAAGGGGTGGTAACACTGAAGCTTTCTTT.